This is a list of T cell receptor beta chains from one sample in a study of regulatory T cells in long-lasting Graves disease. TCRdb re-called the multiplex PCR reads through MiXCR, storing one row per CDR3 protein. The profile covers about 500,000 distinct CDR3 sequences, with around 16% appearing a single time and 12% taken by the ten largest. These same records also appear under a second study, on T cells in Graves' hyperthyroidism and ophthalmopathy.

The source material was peripheral blood mononuclear cells (PBMCs), sampled at new diagnosis, from a patient treated with antithyroid drugs. These receptors originate from a man in his forties with Graves disease. The CDR3 runs from the conserved cysteine through the conserved F or W. D genes are given only for firm matches. Expanded clones are given a class, and other clones once, few, many or no size at all.

CDR3nt | CDR3aa | d_gene | abundance | j_gene | v_gene | len
TGCGCCAGCAGCTTGCCGCTAGCCGGCTCAGATACGCAGTATTTT | CASSLPLAGSDTQYF | NA | many | TRBJ2-3 | TRBV5-1 | 15
TGCAGTGCCCCCGGGACAGGGGACACCGGGGAGCTGTTTTTT | CSAPGTGDTGELFF | TRBD1 | once | TRBJ2-2 | TRBV20-1 | 14
TGTGCCACCAGCGGCGGGAGGGCCGGGGAGCAGTACTTC | CATSGGRAGEQYF | TRBD2 | many | TRBJ2-7 | TRBV15 | 13
TGTGCCAGCAGCCAAGATCCCGTCACCTACGAGCAGTACTTC | CASSQDPVTYEQYF | NA | NA | TRBJ2-7 | TRBV4-2 | 14
TGCAGTGCTAGAGATGTAGGGAGGGCTAACACTGAAGCTTTCTTT | CSARDVGRANTEAFF | NA | many | TRBJ1-1 | TRBV20-1 | 15
TGTGCCAGCACTCCAGGGACTAGCGGGAGGGCCCGGGACAATGAGCAGTTCTTC | CASTPGTSGRARDNEQFF | TRBD2 | once | TRBJ2-1 | TRBV6-1 | 18
TGTGCCAGCAGATCACGCCGGGACAGGGGTAAAGCTTTCTTT | CASRSRRDRGKAFF | TRBD1 | few | TRBJ1-1 | TRBV12-3/TRBV12-4 | 14
TGTGCTAGTCTTTGGGGGACCACAGATACGCAGTATTTT | CASLWGTTDTQYF | NA | many | TRBJ2-3 | TRBV12-5 | 13
TGTGCCAGCAGTCTTGGGACAGTCATTAGCAATCAGCCCCAGCATTTT | CASSLGTVISNQPQHF | TRBD1 | many | TRBJ1-5 | TRBV28 | 16
TGTGCCACCAGTGTTTTCAGTATGAACACTGAAGCTTTCTTT | CATSVFSMNTEAFF | NA | NA | TRBJ1-1 | TRBV24-1 | 14
TGTGCCAGCAGTGAACGAAGGACTAGCGAATACGAGCAGTACTTC | CASSERRTSEYEQYF | TRBD2 | many | TRBJ2-7 | TRBV6-2/TRBV6-3 | 15
TGTGCCAGTAGTAAGGTAAAGCCCTTTACGACCTACACTTACAATGAGCAGTTCTTC | CASSKVKPFTTYTYNEQFF | NA | few | TRBJ2-1 | TRBV19 | 19
TGCAGTGCTAGAGGGCCCGGAGTAGCGGGACTTTCCTACGAGCAGTACTTC | CSARGPGVAGLSYEQYF | TRBD2 | NA | TRBJ2-7 | TRBV20-1 | 17
TGTGCCAGCAGCATCGCCGGGACCGCCAACTACGAGCAGTACTTC | CASSIAGTANYEQYF | NA | many | TRBJ2-7 | TRBV7-3 | 15
TGTGCCAGCAGCGACGGGACTGTACCCTCCTACGAGCAGTACTTC | CASSDGTVPSYEQYF | NA | many | TRBJ2-7 | TRBV2 | 15
TGTGCCAGCACCTCCCCGGGAAACACCATATATTTT | CASTSPGNTIYF | NA | NA | TRBJ1-3 | TRBV25-1 | 12
TGTGCCAGCATCCCGAGAGGAAAGAACACTGAAGCTTTCTTT | CASIPRGKNTEAFF | NA | many | TRBJ1-1 | TRBV12-3/TRBV12-4 | 14
TGTGCCAGCAGCTGGGGGACTAGCGGGACAGAGACCCAGTACTTC | CASSWGTSGTETQYF | TRBD2 | many | TRBJ2-5 | TRBV11-2 | 15
TGCGCCAGCAGCTTGGCTCTAGCGGGAGTCGAGCAGTACTTC | CASSLALAGVEQYF | TRBD2 | many | TRBJ2-7 | TRBV5-1 | 14
TGTGCCAGCAGCCCCCCAGGACTAGGGTGGAATGAGCAGTTCTTC | CASSPPGLGWNEQFF | TRBD2 | few | TRBJ2-1 | TRBV7-9 | 15
TGTGCCAGCAGTTTCCGGGACAGGGTAGAGACCCAGTACTTC | CASSFRDRVETQYF | TRBD1 | few | TRBJ2-5 | TRBV28 | 14
TGCAGTGCTGCCGACTGGATCTCCTACAATGAGCAGTTCTTC | CSAADWISYNEQFF | NA | few | TRBJ2-1 | TRBV20-1 | 14
TGTGCCACCAGTGACCCGGACTCAAGATCCGGGGAGCTGTTTTTT | CATSDPDSRSGELFF | NA | few | TRBJ2-2 | TRBV24-1 | 15
TGTGCCAGCAGCTTGGGGGGAGGAGGCGGCTACACCTTC | CASSLGGGGGYTF | NA | NA | TRBJ1-2 | TRBV5-6 | 13